This T cell receptor beta chain was retrieved from a study of shared clonotypes between healthy human individuals. Study-wide background: Donors, aged 18 to 49, were a couple of women and a few men. A donor's plate count was three for CD4 naive and three for CD4 memory; CD8 naive had two and CD8 memory one.

Sequenced by immunoSEQ multiplex PCR; TCRdb stores in-frame clones only, minus some. Among 2 million to 2.5 million clones listed, roughly 93% were seen once. V lost 6 bases and J lost 12, with 23 bases in between. This CDR3 contains 14 residues. In germline, CDR1 is SGHTA, CDR2 FQGNSA. The material sequenced was naive CD4+ T cells from PBMCs. Subset reported: CD45RA+ positively selected. The receptor comes from a man younger than 35 in good health. Some clones in this sample may be carry-over from other donors' samples. V gene TRBV7-2 combines with J gene TRBJ1-2; TRBD1 might be the D (6 bases). Here the CDR3 DNA reads TGTGCCAGCAGAGAGTTTAGCGGGCAGGGGCAGAACACCTTC. It specifies CASREFSGQGQNTF.